The source of this T cell receptor (beta chain) is a study of T cell responses to AZD1222 COVID-19 vaccine. Study-wide results and limits: Spike-specific TCR breadth and depth were elevated following two AZD1222 doses. Baseline antibody screening turned up just five to seven seropositive AZD1222 recipients.

Assay: immunoSEQ multiplex PCR; the TCRdb copy retains only in-frame clones and omits some. Among under 90,000 clones listed, roughly 85% were seen once. The ends were cut back, 1 base at V and 1 base at J, with 12 bases in the middle. Germline loops: CDR1 SGHDT, CDR2 YYEEEE. This CDR3 is 16 amino acids long. Second-dose intervals near 4 or 12 weeks were combined. As concerns this clone: Its antigen is still unknown.

The chain links TRBV5-6 to TRBJ1-5; D not certain. The sequence was collected from an adult who received the AZD1222 COVID-19 vaccine. Sequenced material: peripheral blood, taken 28 days after the second AZD1222 dose. The CDR3 loop is CASSLRVGLSNQPQHF. CDR3 in DNA: TGTGCCAGCAGCTTGAGGGTTGGTTTGAGCAATCAGCCCCAGCATTTT.